This TCR beta chain appears in the sequencing data of a study of OX40 agonist ivuxolimab in advanced cancers. About the research overall: Earlier treatment with anti-PD-1, anti-PD-L1 or anti-CTLA-4 was permitted, and less than 50% had received some. Partial responses occurred in Three dose-escalation patients, one with hepatocellular carcinoma and two with cutaneous melanoma. Study-wide points: Researchers report that CD8+ T cells had, on average, more expanded clones than CD4+. Clonal expansion was among the lowest in partial responders at 0.1-3.0 mg/kg, especially CD8+.

The method was immunoSEQ multiplex PCR; TCRdb's version includes in-frame clones alone and lacks a portion of them. The sample has 55,000 to 70,000 clones; more than 80% are singletons. The CDR3 runs 17 residues. The germline CDR1 and CDR2 sequences are SGHRS and YFSETQ. V dropped 0 bases and J dropped 0; count of bases not matched to a gene: 6. Regarding this clone: Antigen: not known.

The TCR was taken from an adult with an advanced solid tumor such as melanoma, head and neck, liver or kidney cancer. Sequenced material: CD4+ or CD8+ T cells sorted from blood, taken in a trial of the OX40 agonist ivuxolimab. V usage is TRBV5-1 and J usage is TRBJ2-1; 7 positions match TRBD1. The DNA for the CDR3 is TGCGCCAGCAGCTTGGTCCTAGCAGGGGGCTCCTACAATGAGCAGTTCTTC. Protein sequence: CASSLVLAGGSYNEQFF.